The TCR beta chain described here comes from a study of cytomegalovirus exposure and HLA in healthy donors. Study results and caveats: Later analysis demonstrated an association between a missense DCLRE1C variant and TCR beta V- and J-gene trimming.

The V end was cut by 5 bases, the J end by 2 bases, with 10 bases between. CDR3 length equals 14 residues. Germline lookup yields CDR1 SGHRS and CDR2 YFSETQ. This clone was counted between two and nine times. The target antigen is unknown. The PCR was carried out with 60 Vbeta primers and 13 Jbeta primers. Produced via immunoSEQ multiplex PCR; TCRdb's table is partial and in-frame only. The sample has 210,000 or so clones; over 65% are singletons. The specimen sequenced was PBMCs. The receptor was isolated from a middle-aged man in good health and CMV-seronegative. The chain is built from TRBV5-1 and TRBJ2-2; D perhaps matches TRBD1 (5 bases). Written as DNA, the CDR3 is TGCGCCAGCAGTGACAGACGCAACACCGGGGAGCTGTTTTTT. The encoded protein is CASSDRRNTGELFF.